Below, one TCR beta chain is given with its context. The antigen remains undetermined. PCR primers comprised 60 Vbeta and 13 Jbeta primers. Repertoires were generated with immunoSEQ multiplex PCR, while TCRdb's copy carries only in-frame clones and drops some. Of some 200,000 clones in the sample, over 80% were seen once. Germline V gene data show CDR1 as MNHEY and CDR2 as SVGAGI. The CDR3 is 13 amino acids. With 6 bases removed from V and 1 base from J, the gap between germline ends came to 10 bases. This entry comes from a study of cytomegalovirus exposure and HLA in healthy donors. Broader study findings: Specific recognition of CMV antigens was confirmed in vitro for a few chains (all CMV-associated). Many donors carried some public TCRs, although rarity characterized most TCR sequences. Later analysis showed TCR association rates varying by HLA locus, highest for DRB1 and lowest for HLA-C.

The origin of this receptor is a boy between 2 and 15 years old in good health and CMV-seronegative. The genes are TRBV6-5 and TRBJ2-7, with a tentative D call TRBD2 (6 bases). Material: PBMCs. CDR3 sequence (DNA): TGTGCCAGCAGCCGGGGAGGTTCCTACGAGCAGTACTTC. Encoded protein: CASSRGGSYEQYF.